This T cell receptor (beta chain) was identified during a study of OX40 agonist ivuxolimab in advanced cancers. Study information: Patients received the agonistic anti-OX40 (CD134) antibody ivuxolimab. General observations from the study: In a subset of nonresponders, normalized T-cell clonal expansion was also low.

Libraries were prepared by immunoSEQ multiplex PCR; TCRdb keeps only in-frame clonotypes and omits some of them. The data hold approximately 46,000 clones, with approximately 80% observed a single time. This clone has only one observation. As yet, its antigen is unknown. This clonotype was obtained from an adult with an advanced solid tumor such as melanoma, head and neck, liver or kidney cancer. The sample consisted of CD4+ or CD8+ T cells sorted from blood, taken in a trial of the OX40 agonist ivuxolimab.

CDR3 residues: CASSIWGPNEKLFF. CDR3 sequence (DNA): TGTGCCAGTAGTATCTGGGGACCTAATGAAAAACTGTTTTTT. This chain links TRBV19 with TRBJ1-4, with TRBD1 as a possible D gene (5 bases). Trimming stripped 3 bases from V and 3 bases from J, with 8 bases between. The CDR3 is 14 amino acids. Germline loops: CDR1 LNHDA, CDR2 SQIVND (reference sequence).